This TCR beta chain stems from a study of molecular identifiers for immune sequencing clone quantification. In the study overall: In replicates, RNA taken from roughly 20,000 or 100,000 naive CD8 cells was divided five ways, and four portions underwent sequencing.

In this sample, this clonotype turned up many times. A CD8+CD4-CCR7+CD45RA+ phenotype served as the sorting definition for naive CD8 T cells. TCRdb passed the PCR reads through MiXCR, listing each CDR3 protein once. Of about 320,000 distinct CDR3 sequences listed, 20% to 25% were seen once; the top ten hold under 0.95%. CDR3 size: 15 residues. Trimming stripped 5 bases from V and 0 bases from J, with 11 bases between. Germline loops: CDR1 SEHNR, CDR2 FQNEAQ (reference sequence). The sequence derives from a human donor in good health. Some libraries in this study had Jurkat cell RNA spiked in. The sequenced sample consisted of naive CD8+ T cells from blood, with Jurkat cell RNA spiked in. Subset here: FACS-sorted CD8+CD4-CCR7+CD45RA+ naive T cells. The J gene is TRBJ1-3, the V gene TRBV7-9; tentative D call: TRBD1 (6 bases). In nucleotides, the CDR3 is TGTGCCAGCAGCCCCCAGGGGAGCTCTGGAAACACCATATATTTT. This sequence encodes CASSPQGSSGNTIYF.